The 32 T cell receptor beta chains given below trace back to one sample, sequenced in a study of T cells in pancreatic ductal adenocarcinoma. Sequenced by immunoSEQ multiplex PCR; TCRdb stores in-frame clones only, minus some. Seen here are roughly 10,000 clones, around 66% observed once, and the top ten hold 27%. Selected pancreatic ductal adenocarcinoma patients had undergone surgery without neoadjuvant therapy. Sequencing was performed on pancreatic tumor tissue. Receptor source: a human donor with pancreatic ductal adenocarcinoma.

The chain is built from TRBV6-6 and TRBJ1-2; no definite D call. Germline CDR1 reads MNHNY; CDR2 reads SVGAGI (reference sequence). The CDR3 has 11 residues. Trimming removed 5 bases at V and 8 bases at J, with 9 bases between. CDR3 amino acids: CASSTGGGYTF. The CDR3 coding sequence is TGTGCCAGCAGTACCGGAGGGGGCTACACCTTC.

This clone was seen only a few times. The chain carries TRBV27 and TRBJ2-7, with TRBD2 as a possible D gene (6 bases). The V gene lost 6 bases and the J gene lost 3 bases, with 24 bases spanning the gap. This CDR3 has 17 residues. The germline V gene encodes CDR1 MNHEY and CDR2 SMNVEV (reference sequence). In nucleotides, the CDR3 is TGTGCCAGCAGCTCCACCCCCCCCCGGGACTTAAGCTACGAGCAGTACTTC. Translated, it gives CASSSTPPRDLSYEQYF.

The genes are TRBV11-2 and TRBJ2-7; TRBD1 matches at 7 bases. J lost 6 bases, V lost 2 bases, and 7 bases had no gene match. CDR3 length equals 14 residues. CDR1 SGHAT and CDR2 FQNNGV come from the germline V gene. In nucleotides, the CDR3 is TGTGCCAGCAGCTTAAATCCAGGGGGTCCCGAGCAGTACTTC. This sequence encodes CASSLNPGGPEQYF.

The CDR3 DNA reads TGTGCCAGCAGTGGGGGGGACGGACAGGGGGACCGGAATGGCTACACCTTC. It is translated as CASSGGDGQGDRNGYTF. V is TRBV28 and J is TRBJ1-2; 10 bases agree with TRBD1. J gave up 6 bases and V 5 bases, and 15 bases lay outside the gene matches. Germline CDR1 MDHEN, CDR2 SYDVKM. The CDR3 consists of 17 residues.

The DNA of the CDR3 is TGTGCCAGCAGCCAAGGCCTAGGGTATAGCGGCACTGAAGCTTTCTTT. It yields the protein CASSQGLGYSGTEAFF. The V call is TRBV4-2, the J call TRBJ1-1; the D is unclear. This CDR3 contains 16 residues. Trimming left V 1 base short and J 4 bases short, with 16 bases between. Germline CDR1 is LGHNA and CDR2 is YNFKEQ.

The chain recombines TRBV30 with TRBJ2-5; no clear D gene. Germline CDR1 reads GTSNPN; CDR2 reads SVGIG (reference sequence). The CDR3 is 11 amino acids. V lost 4 bases and J 2 bases, leaving 5 bases between the germline ends. CDR3 nucleotide sequence: TGTGCCTGGACTAGACAAGAGACCCAGTACTTC. This translates into CAWTRQETQYF. Supplemented by reference TRBV30 and TRBJ2-5, the full variable domain reads SQTIHQWPATLVQPVGSPLSLECTVEGTSNPNLYWYRQAAGRGLQLLFYSVGIGQISSEVPQNLSASRPQDRQFILSSKKLLLSDSGFYLCAWTRQETQYFGPGTRLLVL.

The chain links TRBV14 to TRBJ1-4, with unresolved D. In germline, CDR1 is SGHDN, CDR2 FVKESK. CDR3 length: 12 amino acids. The V end was cut by 4 bases, the J end by 10 bases, with 10 bases between. CDR3 in DNA: TGTGCCAGCAGCCGCCGGACGGGAAAACTGTTTTTT. Its translation: CASSRRTGKLFF.

V is TRBV29-1 and J is TRBJ1-1, with TRBD1 as a possible D gene (6 bases). Germline CDR1 reads SQVTM; CDR2 reads ANQGSEA. V lost 5 bases and J 8 bases, leaving 27 bases between the germline ends. The CDR3 is 16 amino acids. CDR3 DNA sequence: TGCAGCGTTACCGGGACAATGGTTGGACTTGGTAAGGAAGCTTTCTTT. Amino acids: CSVTGTMVGLGKEAFF.

V and J are TRBV7-3 and TRBJ2-1; tentatively, D is TRBD1 (5 bases). Trimming removed 1 base from V and 14 bases from J, with 18 bases in between. This CDR3 has 14 amino acids. Germline CDR1 SGHTA, CDR2 FQGTGA. CDR3 nucleotides: TGTGCCAGCAGCTTAATCACGGGTTGGGGCCAAAAGTTCTTC. Residues: CASSLITGWGQKFF.

This clone came up a few times. Other nucleotide sequences in the sample specify the same CDR3. The chain is built from TRBV15 and TRBJ2-3; D is possibly TRBD1 (5 bases). V was clipped by 0 bases and J by 0 bases, with 7 bases between them. The CDR3 contains 15 residues. The germline gives CDR1 LNHNV, CDR2 YYDKDF (reference sequence). The CDR3, as DNA: TGTGCCACCAGCAGAGACAGGGCTAGCACAGATACGCAGTATTTT. It specifies CATSRDRASTDTQYF.

In this sample, this clone turned up once. The V call is TRBV30, the J call TRBJ1-3; D gene uncertain. With 0 bases removed from V and 5 bases from J, the gap between germline ends came to 14 bases. The germline CDR1 and CDR2 sequences are GTSNPN and SVGIG (reference sequence). The CDR3 is 15 amino acids. The CDR3 here is CAWSVTNRPRNTIYF. The CDR3 coding sequence is TGTGCCTGGAGTGTAACGAACCGCCCGAGAAACACCATATATTTT. The variable domain in full, with the rest retrieved from reference TRBV30 and TRBJ1-3, is SQTIHQWPATLVQPVGSPLSLECTVEGTSNPNLYWYRQAAGRGLQLLFYSVGIGQISSEVPQNLSASRPQDRQFILSSKKLLLSDSGFYLCAWSVTNRPRNTIYFGEGSWLTVV.

The chain carries TRBV2 and TRBJ1-5; D is unresolved. There are 19 residues in the CDR3. CDR1 and CDR2 from the germline V gene are SNHLY and FYNNEI. V lost 5 bases and J 2 bases, leaving 25 bases between the germline ends. DNA for the CDR3: TGTGCCAGCAGTCAAATCCCTCCGGATCCCCGGAGGGGCAATCAGCCCCAGCATTTT. It specifies CASSQIPPDPRRGNQPQHF.

The chain couples TRBV28 to TRBJ2-2; 8 bases fit TRBD1. Per germline, CDR1 MDHEN and CDR2 SYDVKM. Unmatched junction bases numbered 7, after V lost 6 bases and J lost 1 base. The CDR3 runs 16 residues. CDR3 amino acids: CASRSGDRGNTGELFF. Written as DNA, the CDR3 is TGTGCCAGCAGATCCGGAGACAGGGGGAACACCGGGGAGCTGTTTTTT.

CDR3 bases: TGTGCCAGCAGCGTAGCCACCGGGAGGGCCAATGAGCAGTTCTTC. Its protein is CASSVATGRANEQFF. The rearrangement joins TRBV9 to TRBJ2-1, with 8 nucleotides matching TRBD2. Germline V lookup: CDR1 SGDLS, CDR2 YYNGEE. There are 15 residues in the CDR3. V dropped 0 bases and J dropped 6; count of bases not matched to a gene: 5.

This clone was detected a few times. The chain recombines TRBV19 with TRBJ2-5; D gene uncertain. This CDR3 is built from 13 residues. V was shortened by 4 bases and J by 4 bases, with 10 bases between the two germline ends. The germline V gene encodes CDR1 LNHDA and CDR2 SQIVND (reference sequence). For the CDR3, the DNA is TGTGCCAGTAGTACGTGGCGGCTAGAGACCCAGTACTTC. It specifies CASSTWRLETQYF. Full variable domain (missing parts from reference TRBV19 and TRBJ2-5): DGGITQSPKYLFRKEGQNVTLSCEQNLNHDAMYWYRQDPGQGLRLIYYSQIVNDFQKGDIAEGYSVSREKKESFPLTVTSAQKNPTAFYLCASSTWRLETQYFGPGTRLLVL.

This clone was detected only once. The chain has TRBV19 and TRBJ1-5; D is unresolved. The CDR3 sequence is 15 residues long. The germline V gene has CDR1 LNHDA and CDR2 SQIVND (reference sequence). V lost 3 bases, J lost 5 bases, and 14 bases lay in between. The CDR3 region is CASSIQYGWDQPQHF. Written as DNA, the CDR3 is TGTGCCAGTAGTATCCAATATGGCTGGGATCAGCCCCAGCATTTT.

This clone turned up a few times. The chain is built from TRBV5-4 and TRBJ2-3, with 7 bases aligning to TRBD2. CDR3 length: 15 residues. Germline-derived CDR1 and CDR2 are SGHNT and YYREEE (reference sequence). V gave up 1 base and J gave up 5 bases; unmatched junction bases: 7. The CDR3 loop reads CASSLQAGEVDTQYF. The CDR3 DNA sequence: TGTGCCAGCAGCTTGCAGGCGGGAGAGGTAGATACGCAGTATTTT.

The chain combines TRBV2 with TRBJ2-2; a possible D gene is TRBD2 (6 bases). The CDR3 sequence is 16 residues long. V was trimmed by 4 bases and J by 4 bases, leaving 16 bases between them. The germline CDR1 and CDR2 sequences are SNHLY and FYNNEI. Here the CDR3 reads CASSGRRDFPTGELFF. In DNA, the CDR3 is TGTGCCAGCAGTGGCCGCCGGGACTTTCCCACCGGGGAGCTGTTTTTT.

This clone was picked up one time. V gene TRBV4-1 combines with J gene TRBJ1-1; D might be TRBD1 (5 bases). V dropped 4 bases and J dropped 5 bases, with 20 bases sitting between them. The length of the CDR3 is 16 residues. The V gene's germline CDR1 is MGHRA and CDR2 YSYEKL. CDR3 protein: CASSRPDPGTWTEAFF. DNA of the CDR3: TGCGCCAGCAGCCGACCAGACCCGGGGACCTGGACTGAAGCTTTCTTT.

This clone was picked up a small number of times. The chain uses TRBV2 and TRBJ2-5, with D hard to call. This CDR3 is built from 14 residues. Germline V gene lookup returns CDR1 SNHLY and CDR2 FYNNEI. Trimming removed 3 bases at V and 9 bases at J, with 17 bases between. This CDR3 reads CASSDSWQFGAQYF. The CDR3 nucleotides are TGTGCCAGCAGTGATTCTTGGCAGTTCGGAGCCCAGTACTTC.

This chain uses TRBV30 with TRBJ1-1, with no clear D. Trimming cost V 2 bases and J 7 bases, with 17 bases left between them. CDR3 size: 14 residues. Germline CDR1 is GTSNPN and CDR2 is SVGIG (reference sequence). CDR3 residues: CAWSSVGPASEAFF. CDR3 sequence (DNA): TGTGCCTGGAGTTCGGTCGGGCCGGCCAGTGAAGCTTTCTTT.

This sequence joins TRBV5-1 and TRBJ2-7, with 9 bases that match TRBD2. V lost 0 bases, J lost 0 bases, and 4 bases stayed unmatched. CDR3 length: 16 residues. From germline, CDR1 is SGHRS and CDR2 YFSETQ. CDR3: CASSLGVAGASYEQYF. As DNA, the CDR3 is TGCGCCAGCAGCTTGGGGGTAGCGGGAGCCTCCTACGAGCAGTACTTC.

This clone was recorded a few times. The chain links TRBV2 to TRBJ2-2; TRBD1 aligns across 8 bases. V trimming: 6 bases; J trimming: 2 bases; junction bases outside the gene matches: 2. The CDR3 loop spans 14 amino acids. The germline CDR1 and CDR2 sequences are SNHLY and FYNNEI. This chain's CDR3 is CASSGQGNTGELFF. DNA of the CDR3: TGTGCCAGCAGCGGACAGGGAAACACCGGGGAGCTGTTTTTT.

J is TRBJ2-7 and V is TRBV6-5; tentative D call: TRBD1 (5 bases). Trimming removed 6 bases from V and 2 bases from J, with 17 bases in between. The CDR3 loop spans 15 amino acids. Germline V CDR1 and CDR2: MNHEY, SVGAGI. Written as DNA, the CDR3 is TGTGCCAGCAGGAGACAGCTAAACCTGGCCTACGAGCAGTACTTC. Translation: CASRRQLNLAYEQYF.

This clone showed up just a few times. V and J are TRBV13 and TRBJ1-2; a possible D gene is TRBD1 (5 bases). This CDR3 has 16 amino acids. The V and J ends lost 0 bases and 4 bases respectively, with 15 bases between them. Germline values: CDR1 PRHDT, CDR2 FYEKMQ (reference sequence). The CDR3 DNA follows: TGTGCCAGCAGCTTAGGCTACGACATGGGGGGCTATGGCTACACCTTC. Translation gives CASSLGYDMGGYGYTF.

The chain employs TRBV9 and TRBJ2-7; 7 bases are shared with TRBD1. The CDR3 has 15 residues. CDR1 is SGDLS and CDR2 is YYNGEE in the germline V gene. The ends lost 4 bases at V and 5 bases at J; junction bases unmatched: 12. CDR3 sequence reads: CASSPFVDRVHEQYF. In DNA form, the CDR3 reads TGTGCCAGCAGCCCCTTCGTCGACAGGGTACACGAGCAGTACTTC.

This rearrangement joins TRBV12-5 to TRBJ1-1, with D unresolved. Per the germline V gene, CDR1 is LGHNT and CDR2 is FRNRAP. The V end was cut by 0 bases, the J end by 0 bases, with 20 bases between. CDR3 length: 19 residues. The CDR3 spells CASGLVSGIKAALNTEAFF. The CDR3, as DNA: TGTGCTAGTGGTTTGGTAAGCGGAATAAAGGCAGCCTTGAACACTGAAGCTTTCTTT. Together with reference TRBV12-5 and TRBJ1-1, the CDR3 gives the full variable domain: DARVTQTPRHKVTEMGQEVTMRCQPILGHNTVFWYRQTMMQGLELLAYFRNRAPLDDSGMPKDRFSAEMPDATLATLKIQPSEPRDSAVYFCASGLVSGIKAALNTEAFFGQGTRLTVV.

The chain employs TRBV5-1 and TRBJ2-3; no clear D. The CDR3 length is 13 residues. Per germline, CDR1 SGHRS and CDR2 YFSETQ. Trimming removed 0 bases at V and 6 bases at J, with 8 bases between. The CDR3, as DNA: TGCGCCAGCAGCTTGGGGGTAGCTGATACGCAGTATTTT. Residues: CASSLGVADTQYF.

The chain employs TRBV19 and TRBJ1-4; weak D call: TRBD1 (5 bases). The CDR3 totals 11 residues. V lost 5 bases to trimming and J lost 10 bases, with 8 bases between them. Germline V gene data show CDR1 as LNHDA and CDR2 as SQIVND (reference sequence). CDR3 nucleotide sequence: TGTGCCAGTAGTCGTCAGGGAAAACTGTTTTTT. Its translation: CASSRQGKLFF. The full variable domain, in which reference TRBV19 and TRBJ1-4 provide the parts outside the CDR3, is DGGITQSPKYLFRKEGQNVTLSCEQNLNHDAMYWYRQDPGQGLRLIYYSQIVNDFQKGDIAEGYSVSREKKESFPLTVTSAQKNPTAFYLCASSRQGKLFFGSGTQLSVL.

The chain uses TRBV19 and TRBJ2-1; no reliable D call. This CDR3 is built from 14 residues. Germline CDR1 and CDR2: LNHDA and SQIVND (reference sequence). Trimming cost V 2 bases and J 7 bases, with 12 bases left between them. CDR3 bases: TGTGCCAGTAGTATACTTCACATGGGGAATGAGCAGTTCTTC. As protein: CASSILHMGNEQFF.

This chain connects TRBV5-5 to TRBJ1-1; D gene unclear. This CDR3 is 14 amino acids long. V was shortened by 4 bases and J by 5 bases, with 15 bases between the two germline ends. In germline, CDR1 is SGHKS, CDR2 YYEKEE (reference sequence). The chain's CDR3 is CASSLLYLGTEAFF. The CDR3, as DNA: TGTGCCAGCAGCCTCCTTTACCTGGGGACTGAAGCTTTCTTT.

This clone is deemed medium-sized. V and J are TRBV2 and TRBJ2-1; 12 bases match TRBD2. Germline V gene data show CDR1 as SNHLY and CDR2 as FYNNEI. The CDR3 totals 14 residues. Trimming cost V 6 bases and J 8 bases; bases outside gene matches: 5. CDR3 in amino acids: CASRPSGRADEQFF. The CDR3 nucleotides read TGTGCCAGCAGACCTAGCGGGAGGGCCGATGAGCAGTTCTTC.